The 17 T cell receptor beta chains below all came from one sample that was sequenced in a study of tumor-infiltrating lymphocytes in oesophageal squamous cell carcinoma. TCRdb processed the PCR reads anew with MiXCR; each CDR3 protein has one entry. The sample yields about 10,000 distinct CDR3 sequences, about 64% seen once. Source material: esophageal tumor tissue. Receptors originate from a female donor with esophageal squamous cell carcinoma.

The J gene is TRBJ2-1, the V gene TRBV6-1; maybe TRBD2 (5 bases). Germline CDR1 is MNHNS and CDR2 is SASEGT. Trimming cost V 4 bases and J 8 bases, with 9 bases left between them. CDR3 length: 12 residues. The CDR3 loop reads CASSAPGYEQFF. CDR3 bases: TGTGCCAGCAGTGCCCCGGGATATGAGCAGTTCTTC.

This clonotype occurred a few times. The chain combines TRBV11-2 with TRBJ2-1, with TRBD1 matching over 9 bases. The end of the DNA is better explained by TRBJ2-7, so the J call may be wrong. In germline, CDR1 is SGHAT, CDR2 FQNNGV. The CDR3 is 14 amino acids. CDR3: CASSSGTGSYEQYF. The DNA of the CDR3 is TGTGCCAGCAGCTCCGGGACAGGGAGCTACGAGCAGTACTTC.

This sequence joins TRBV7-4 and TRBJ2-7; 7 nucleotides agree with TRBD1. The closer fit of TRBJ1-2 to the DNA end suggests the J call may be wrong. There are 15 residues in the CDR3. The germline V gene has CDR1 SGHVT and CDR2 SQSDAQ. In DNA, the CDR3 is TGTGCCAGCAGCCCCGGACTGGGACAGATCTATGGCTACACCTTC. This gives the protein CASSPGLGQIYGYTF.

The gene calls are TRBV7-2 and TRBJ2-5; 11 nucleotides line up with TRBD2. Germline V gene sequence: CDR1 SGHTA, CDR2 FQGNSA. This CDR3 comprises 15 residues. Trimming at V came to 5 bases and at J to 11 bases, leaving 13 bases not matched to a gene. In DNA form, the CDR3 reads TGTGCCAGCAGCACCCGGACTAGCGGGTACAATGAGCAGTACTTC. Protein: CASSTRTSGYNEQYF. Drawing the rest from reference TRBV7-2 and TRBJ2-5, the complete variable domain is GAGVSQSPSNKVTEKGKDVELRCDPISGHTALYWYRQSLGQGLEFLIYFQGNSAPDKSGLPSDRFSAERTGGSVSTLTIQRTQQEDSAVYLCASSTRTSGYNEQYFGPGTRLLVL.

In regard to this clonotype: A read error may account for a junction end that differs from germline. The chain carries TRBV7-2 and TRBJ2-5, with D tentatively TRBD1 (6 bases). The CDR3 is 10 residues long. Germline assignment: CDR1 SGHTA and CDR2 FQGNSA. Here the CDR3 DNA reads TGTGCCAGCAGCTTCCAGGGACAAGTCTTC. Translation gives CASSFQGQVF.

This clonotype turned up a few times. This chain connects TRBV7-2 to TRBJ1-2; possible D gene TRBD1, 6 bases. Trimming stripped 5 bases from V and 5 bases from J, with 12 bases between. CDR1 and CDR2 from the germline V gene are SGHTA and FQGNSA. CDR3 size: 13 residues. The CDR3 nucleotides read TGTGCCAGCAGCCCCGGACAGTCTTATGGCTACACCTTC. It codes for CASSPGQSYGYTF.

This clonotype was recorded a few times. The genes are TRBV7-8 and TRBJ2-7, with 9 bases aligning to TRBD1. The CDR3 runs 15 residues. Germline V CDR1 and CDR2: SGHVS, FQNEAQ. Trimming removed 5 bases from V and 0 bases from J; junction bases left unmatched: 5. The CDR3 spells CASSEGQGPSYEQYF. CDR3 nucleotides: TGTGCCAGCAGCGAAGGACAGGGGCCCTCCTACGAGCAGTACTTC. Variable domain in full (rest from reference TRBV7-8 and TRBJ2-7): GAGVSQSPRYKVAKRGQDVALRCDPISGHVSLFWYQQALGQGPEFLTYFQNEAQLDKSGLPSDRFFAERPEGSVSTLKIQRTQQEDSAVYLCASSEGQGPSYEQYFGPGTRLTVT.

In its sample, this clonotype was seen many times. This chain connects TRBV11-3 to TRBJ2-7; 10 bases are a match to TRBD2. Trimming removed 8 bases from V and 0 bases from J; junction bases left unmatched: 4. Germline CDR1 SGHNT, CDR2 YENEEA. The CDR3 is 14 residues long. The CDR3 DNA reads TGTGCCAGCGGGGGGACTAGCGCCTCCTACGAGCAGTACTTC. This translates into CASGGTSASYEQYF.

The chain has TRBV5-6 and TRBJ2-5; the D is unclear. This CDR3 has 14 residues. The germline CDR1 and CDR2 sequences are SGHDT and YYEEEE. V lost 3 bases and J lost 2, with 11 bases in between. CDR3 region: CASSSPPHQETQYF. The CDR3 DNA is TGTGCCAGCAGCTCACCACCACATCAAGAGACCCAGTACTTC.

The CDR3 spells CASRLAGARETQYF. In nucleotides, the CDR3 is TGTGCCAGCAGGTTAGCGGGCGCTCGGGAGACCCAGTACTTC. The chain carries TRBV7-3 and TRBJ2-1, with 7 bases lining up with TRBD2. The J call could be wrong; TRBJ2-5 is a better fit for the DNA end. This CDR3 comprises 14 residues. CDR1 is SGHTA, CDR2 FQGTGA, per germline.

The chain recombines TRBV11-3 with TRBJ2-3; the D gene could be TRBD1 or TRBD2 (5 bases each). The tail of the sequence fits TRBJ2-5 better, so the J call may be wrong. The CDR3 covers 13 residues. Germline assignment: CDR1 SGHNT and CDR2 YENEEA. CDR3 DNA sequence: TGTGCCAGCAGCTCCGGGACGAGAGAGACCCAGTACTTC. This encodes CASSSGTRETQYF.

This clonotype showed up many times. The rearrangement links TRBV7-3 to TRBJ1-1, with D perhaps matching TRBD1 (5 bases). The V end lost 1 base, the J end lost 0 bases, and 9 bases lay between the germline ends. The CDR3 runs to 15 residues. Per the germline V gene, CDR1 is SGHTA and CDR2 is FQGTGA. CDR3 coding DNA: TGTGCCAGCAGCTTAAGTGGGGGGATGAACACTGAAGCTTTCTTT. Translating gives CASSLSGGMNTEAFF.

V gene TRBV28 combines with J gene TRBJ1-2; 8 bases fit TRBD1. Per the germline V gene, CDR1 is MDHEN and CDR2 is SYDVKM. V shed 6 bases, J shed 4 bases, and the junction held 4 bases outside the gene matches. The CDR3 runs to 13 residues. This CDR3 reads CASSQGQGYGYTF. The CDR3 DNA reads as TGTGCCAGCAGCCAAGGACAGGGCTATGGCTACACCTTC.

By its share, this clonotype is medium-sized. This clone may be a read error of a much larger clone one base away. The J gene is TRBJ2-1, the V gene TRBV11-3; no reliable D call. The CDR3 consists of 14 residues. Trimming cost V 6 bases and J 10 bases, with 19 bases left between them. Germline CDR1 is SGHNT and CDR2 is YENEEA. This CDR3 reads CASRSRFSPYEQFF. CDR3 in DNA: TGTGCCAGCAGGTCTAGATTTTCTCCCTACGAGCAGTTCTTC.

The chain recombines TRBV6-6 with TRBJ1-1; weak D call: TRBD1 (6 bases). CDR3 length: 13 amino acids. Germline V gives CDR1 MNHNY, CDR2 SVGAGI (reference sequence). Trimming shortened V by 8 bases and J by 4 bases, and 14 bases separated the two germline ends. This CDR3 reads CASEGESGTEAFF. Written as DNA, the CDR3 is TGTGCCAGCGAGGGGGAATCGGGCACTGAAGCTTTCTTT.

This clonotype was seen a few times. The genes are TRBV7-8 and TRBJ2-5; the match to TRBD1 covers 8 bases. The closer fit of TRBJ2-7 to the DNA end suggests the J call may be wrong. CDR1 is SGHVS, CDR2 FQNEAQ, per germline. CDR3 length: 14 residues. The CDR3 bases are TGTGCCAGCAGCGCAAGACAGGGGATCGACGAGCAGTACTTC. Amino acids: CASSARQGIDEQYF.

V and J are TRBV5-6 and TRBJ2-1; D is tentatively TRBD1 or TRBD2 (6 bases each). TRBJ2-5 matches the DNA end more closely, so the J call is doubtful. The CDR3 is 14 residues long. Germline V gives CDR1 SGHDT, CDR2 YYEEEE. DNA of the CDR3: TGTGCCAGCAGCCGTCCGGGGGCAATTGAGACCCAGTACTTC. As protein: CASSRPGAIETQYF.